Each of the 24 T cell receptor beta chains below was sequenced from the same sample in a study of OX40 agonist ivuxolimab in advanced cancers. The data were produced by immunoSEQ multiplex PCR, yet TCRdb's version contains in-frame clones alone and is incomplete. The sample shows tens of thousands of clones, roughly 90% of them seen only once. Sequencing used CD4+ or CD8+ T cells sorted from blood, obtained in a trial of the OX40 agonist ivuxolimab. Receptors were obtained from an adult with an advanced solid tumor such as melanoma, head and neck, liver or kidney cancer.

The V gene is TRBV18, the J gene TRBJ2-3; 10 bases match TRBD2. The germline V gene encodes CDR1 KGHSH and CDR2 LQKENI. V gave up 3 bases and J gave up 1 base; unmatched junction bases: 1. CDR3 length: 15 residues. CDR3 amino acids: CASSPLAGGTDTQYF. The DNA for the CDR3 is TGTGCCAGCTCACCCCTAGCGGGAGGCACAGATACGCAGTATTTT.

A single count supports this clone. The gene calls are TRBV29-1 and TRBJ2-1; possibly TRBD2 for D (5 bases). V was pared by 6 bases and J by 10 bases, with 13 bases between. The CDR3 is made up of 11 amino acids. Germline CDR1 SQVTM, CDR2 ANQGSEA. The DNA of the CDR3 is TGCAGCGTGGGAGAGAGCCGGGAGCAGTTCTTC. Protein product: CSVGESREQFF.

The chain carries TRBV18 and TRBJ1-4; TRBD1 might be the D (6 bases). Germline-derived CDR1 and CDR2 are KGHSH and LQKENI. Trimming pared 2 bases from V and 5 bases from J, leaving 12 bases between. The CDR3 covers 15 residues. The CDR3 spells CASSPWAGENEKLFF. The CDR3 DNA follows: TGTGCCAGCTCACCATGGGCAGGGGAAAATGAAAAACTGTTTTTT.

This chain connects TRBV29-1 to TRBJ2-3; 7 bases are a match to TRBD2. V lost 3 bases, J lost 0 bases, and 12 bases stayed unmatched. The CDR3 loop spans 17 amino acids. CDR1 and CDR2 (germline): SQVTM, ANQGSEA. CDR3 region: CSVDMASGHPSTDTQYF. For the CDR3, the DNA is TGCAGCGTTGATATGGCTAGCGGACACCCTAGCACAGATACGCAGTATTTT.

This rearrangement joins TRBV27 to TRBJ1-4; D not certain. Trimming pared 8 bases from V and 2 bases from J, leaving 12 bases between. Germline lookup yields CDR1 MNHEY and CDR2 SMNVEV (reference sequence). There are 14 residues in the CDR3. CDR3 in DNA: TGTGCCAGCGGGATTTGGGCCACTAATGAAAAACTGTTTTTT. Protein product: CASGIWATNEKLFF.

The rearrangement uses TRBV6-5 and TRBJ2-3; D remains unclear. Per germline, CDR1 MNHEY and CDR2 SVGAGI. V lost 4 bases to trimming and J lost 3 bases, with 5 bases between them. The CDR3 totals 12 residues. The CDR3 coding sequence is TGTGCCAGCAGTTCCCAGACAGATACGCAGTATTTT. Translation gives CASSSQTDTQYF.

The chain carries TRBV30 and TRBJ1-3; no reliable D call. The CDR3 contains 14 residues. CDR1 is GTSNPN, CDR2 SVGIG, per germline (reference sequence). V was clipped by 5 bases and J by 4 bases, with 15 bases between them. CDR3 in DNA: TGTGCCTGGGGAGCGTCACGTCGAGGAAACACCATATATTTT. It encodes CAWGASRRGNTIYF.

This clone was seen a single time. The J gene is TRBJ1-1, the V gene TRBV9; no reliable D call. Germline assignment: CDR1 SGDLS and CDR2 YYNGEE. V was cut by 0 bases and J by 0 bases, with 9 bases left in between. This CDR3 has 15 residues. The DNA of the CDR3 is TGTGCCAGCAGCGTAGGTAAGAGAATGAACACTGAAGCTTTCTTT. The encoded protein is CASSVGKRMNTEAFF.

This clone was counted between two and nine times. The chain is built from TRBV12-5 and TRBJ1-1; weak D call: TRBD1 (6 bases). Trimming cost V 7 bases and J 0 bases, with 18 bases left between them. CDR1 is LGHNT and CDR2 is FRNRAP in the germline V gene. CDR3 size: 16 residues. The CDR3 sequence is CASAVPGGRLNTEAFF. DNA of the CDR3: TGTGCTAGTGCCGTCCCCGGGGGGCGGCTGAACACTGAAGCTTTCTTT. The whole variable domain, filled in from reference TRBV12-5 and TRBJ1-1, reads DARVTQTPRHKVTEMGQEVTMRCQPILGHNTVFWYRQTMMQGLELLAYFRNRAPLDDSGMPKDRFSAEMPDATLATLKIQPSEPRDSAVYFCASAVPGGRLNTEAFFGQGTRLTVV.

This CDR3 reads CAWSRDQPYEQYF. CDR3 nucleotide sequence: TGTGCCTGGAGTCGAGACCAACCGTACGAGCAGTACTTC. The chain is built from TRBV30 and TRBJ2-7; D ambiguous. Germline V gene sequence: CDR1 GTSNPN, CDR2 SVGIG (reference sequence). This CDR3 spans 13 amino acids. Trimming removed 2 bases from V and 4 bases from J, with 12 bases in between.

This chain links TRBV6-6 with TRBJ2-7; a possible D gene is TRBD2 (6 bases). This CDR3 region has 14 residues. Germline V gives CDR1 MNHNY, CDR2 SVGAGI (reference sequence). Trimming took 6 bases from V and 6 from J, leaving 18 bases between them. CDR3 protein: CASRNPGTAVEQYF. The DNA for the CDR3 is TGTGCCAGCAGGAACCCCGGGACTGCTGTCGAGCAGTACTTC.

CDR3 in amino acids: CASSPRSSSYEQYF. In DNA, the CDR3 is TGTGCCAGCTCACCTCGCTCTAGCTCCTACGAGCAGTACTTC. The V gene is TRBV18, the J gene TRBJ2-7; no clear D gene. Trimming removed 3 bases from V and 0 bases from J, with 9 bases in between. This CDR3 is built from 14 residues. CDR1 is KGHSH and CDR2 is LQKENI in the germline V gene.

This chain connects TRBV7-9 to TRBJ2-5; D might be TRBD1 (5 bases). V was pared by 10 bases and J by 0 bases, with 15 bases between. CDR3 length: 14 amino acids. The germline CDR1 and CDR2 sequences are SEHNR and FQNEAQ (reference sequence). The CDR3 sequence is CAKIRGRYQETQYF. The CDR3 nucleotides read TGTGCCAAGATTAGGGGCCGGTACCAAGAGACCCAGTACTTC.

The DNA for the CDR3 is TGTGCCAGTAGCTCCGACAGTCACAACACCGGGGAGCTGTTTTTT. It translates to CASSSDSHNTGELFF. The V and J genes are TRBV19 and TRBJ2-2, with TRBD1 as a possible D gene (5 bases). Germline loops: CDR1 LNHDA, CDR2 SQIVND (reference sequence). The CDR3 is 15 amino acids. Trimming removed 6 bases at V and 2 bases at J, with 13 bases between.

The chain carries TRBV6-5 and TRBJ2-4; TRBD2 might be the D (5 bases). Trimming stripped 2 bases from V and 1 base from J, with 6 bases between. This CDR3 has 14 residues. Germline assignment: CDR1 MNHEY and CDR2 SVGAGI. CDR3 amino acids: CASSYGGAKNIQYF. CDR3 in DNA: TGTGCCAGCAGTTACGGCGGGGCCAAAAACATTCAGTACTTC.

The CDR3 DNA sequence: TGTGCCAGCAGGAGGACAGGGCAGAACACTGAAGCTTTCTTT. Its translation: CASRRTGQNTEAFF. This sequence joins TRBV27 and TRBJ1-1; the match to TRBD1 covers 8 bases. This CDR3 is 14 amino acids long. Trimming removed 6 bases from V and 1 base from J; junction bases left unmatched: 4. The germline V gene encodes CDR1 MNHEY and CDR2 SMNVEV (reference sequence).

The V gene is TRBV18, the J gene TRBJ2-3; 7 nucleotides align to TRBD1. Germline CDR1 is KGHSH and CDR2 is LQKENI. The CDR3 contains 16 residues. J lost 3 bases, V lost 2 bases, and 8 bases had no gene match. CDR3 bases: TGTGCCAGCTCACCATTCAGCCAGGGGGTAACAGATACGCAGTATTTT. This codes for CASSPFSQGVTDTQYF.

The V and J genes are TRBV6-5 and TRBJ1-2; 10 nucleotides agree with TRBD1. V shed 4 bases and J 7 bases; nucleotides not matched to a gene: 3. Germline-derived CDR1 and CDR2 are MNHEY and SVGAGI. CDR3 size: 13 residues. CDR3 sequence (DNA): TGTGCCAGCAGTTGGGGGACAGGGGCTGGCTACACCTTC. It encodes CASSWGTGAGYTF.

The chain carries TRBV5-1 and TRBJ2-3; D may be TRBD1 or TRBD2 (5 bases each). The CDR3 spans 14 residues. Trimming removed 1 base at V and 2 bases at J, with 8 bases between. CDR1 and CDR2 (germline): SGHRS, YFSETQ. CDR3 nucleotide sequence: TGCGCCAGCAGCTTGCACGGGGCCACAGATACGCAGTATTTT. Its protein product is CASSLHGATDTQYF. The variable domain in full, with the rest retrieved from reference TRBV5-1 and TRBJ2-3, is KAGVTQTPRYLIKTRGQQVTLSCSPISGHRSVSWYQQTPGQGLQFLFEYFSETQRNKGNFPGRFSGRQFSNSRSEMNVSTLELGDSALYLCASSLHGATDTQYFGPGTRLTVL.

V is TRBV29-1 and J is TRBJ1-1, with D uncertain. V lost 5 bases and J 1 base, leaving 8 bases between the germline ends. The CDR3 is 12 amino acids. The germline V gene has CDR1 SQVTM and CDR2 ANQGSEA. The CDR3 nucleotides read TGCAGCGTTCGACCGCCGAACACTGAAGCTTTCTTT. It is translated as CSVRPPNTEAFF.

J is TRBJ2-7 and V is TRBV6-5, with 9 positions matching TRBD2. This CDR3 is built from 15 residues. Germline trimming cut 5 bases from V and 5 bases from J; bases unmatched to any gene: 10. The germline V gene encodes CDR1 MNHEY and CDR2 SVGAGI. CDR3 residues: CASSAGLAIPHEQYF. CDR3 sequence (DNA): TGTGCCAGCAGTGCGGGACTAGCTATTCCCCACGAGCAGTACTTC.

This clone was recorded once. The V gene is TRBV7-2, the J gene TRBJ1-4, with 8 bases matching TRBD1. V was clipped by 10 bases and J by 1 base; unmatched bases: 2. The length of the CDR3 is 13 residues. Germline lookup yields CDR1 SGHTA and CDR2 FQGNSA. Here the CDR3 reads CATTGGTNEKLFF. The CDR3 nucleotides read TGTGCCACCACAGGGGGAACTAATGAAAAACTGTTTTTT. Complete variable domain (other parts from reference TRBV7-2 and TRBJ1-4): GAGVSQSPSNKVTEKGKDVELRCDPISGHTALYWYRQSLGQGLEFLIYFQGNSAPDKSGLPSDRFSAERTGGSVSTLTIQRTQQEDSAVYLCATTGGTNEKLFFGSGTQLSVL.

J is TRBJ1-1 and V is TRBV5-1; possibly TRBD1 for D (6 bases). CDR3 size: 16 residues. The V end was cut by 1 base, the J end by 4 bases, with 17 bases between. CDR1 is SGHRS and CDR2 is YFSETQ in the germline V gene. The CDR3 is CASSLSRVEGGTEAFF. As DNA, the CDR3 is TGCGCCAGCAGCTTGTCCAGGGTGGAGGGGGGCACTGAAGCTTTCTTT.

The chain joins TRBV28 to TRBJ1-3; D is unclear. Trimming pared 3 bases from V and 7 bases from J, leaving 13 bases between. Germline values: CDR1 MDHEN, CDR2 SYDVKM. There are 14 residues in the CDR3. The chain's CDR3 is CASSLSGFLNTIYF. The CDR3 DNA sequence: TGTGCCAGCAGTTTGTCGGGGTTCCTGAACACCATATATTTT.